This T cell receptor (beta chain) was obtained from a study of blood T cells in healthy people across ages. Study-level information: Roughly one uniquely barcoded beta molecule per two T cells was captured.

Together with a sample-barcoded 5' primer, a J-beta primer mix was included in a second PCR lasting roughly 6 to 12 cycles. MiXCR, run by TCRdb on the 5' RACE reads, gives a single entry per CDR3 protein. The repertoire has about 680,000 distinct CDR3 sequences, around 48% of them found once; the top ten carry 25% to 35%. In germline, CDR1 is SGHRS, CDR2 YFSETQ. The V and J ends lost 1 base and 3 bases, in that order; junction bases with no gene match: 6. The CDR3 sequence is 16 residues long. The receptor was isolated from a woman aged 55 to 70 in good health. The rearrangement links TRBV5-1 to TRBJ2-2, with 7 bases identical to TRBD1. The sequencing input was blood. The CDR3 protein is CASSLRGQGHTGELFF. In DNA form, the CDR3 reads TGCGCCAGCAGCTTGAGGGGGCAAGGTCACACCGGGGAGCTGTTTTTT.